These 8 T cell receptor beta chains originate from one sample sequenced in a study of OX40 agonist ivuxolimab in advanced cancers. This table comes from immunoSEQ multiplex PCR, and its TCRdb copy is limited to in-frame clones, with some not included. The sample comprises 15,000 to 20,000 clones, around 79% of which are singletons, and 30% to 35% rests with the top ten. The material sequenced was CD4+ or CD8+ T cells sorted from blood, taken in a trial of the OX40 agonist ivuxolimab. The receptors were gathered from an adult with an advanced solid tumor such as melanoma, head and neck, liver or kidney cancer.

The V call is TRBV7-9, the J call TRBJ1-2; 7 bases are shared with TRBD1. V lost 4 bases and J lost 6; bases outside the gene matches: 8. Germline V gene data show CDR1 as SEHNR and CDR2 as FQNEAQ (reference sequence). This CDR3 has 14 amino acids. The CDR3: CASSSPDRIDGYTF. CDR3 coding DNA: TGTGCCAGCAGCTCGCCGGACAGGATTGATGGCTACACCTTC.

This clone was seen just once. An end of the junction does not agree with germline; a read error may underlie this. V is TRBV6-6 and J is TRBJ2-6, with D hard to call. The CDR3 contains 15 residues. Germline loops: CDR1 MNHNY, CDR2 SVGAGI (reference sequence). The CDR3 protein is CASSYMQLGSNVLTF. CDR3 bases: TGTGCCAGCAGTTACATGCAGCTTGGGTCCAACGTCCTGACTTTC.

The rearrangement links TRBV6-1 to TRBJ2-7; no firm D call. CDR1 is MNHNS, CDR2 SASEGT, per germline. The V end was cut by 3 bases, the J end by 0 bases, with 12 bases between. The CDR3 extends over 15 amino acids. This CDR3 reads CASSEGSGASYEQYF. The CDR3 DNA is TGTGCCAGCAGTGAGGGTTCCGGAGCCTCCTACGAGCAGTACTTC.

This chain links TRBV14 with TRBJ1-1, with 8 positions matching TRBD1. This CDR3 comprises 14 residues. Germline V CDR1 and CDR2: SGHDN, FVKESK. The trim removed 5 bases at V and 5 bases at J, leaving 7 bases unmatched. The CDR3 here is CASSSTGDPTEAFF. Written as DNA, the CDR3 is TGTGCCAGCAGCTCGACAGGGGATCCGACTGAAGCTTTCTTT.

The DNA of the CDR3 is TGCAGCGCCGCCGGGACCGAAACCTACGAGCAGTACTTC. Its translation: CSAAGTETYEQYF. This chain joins TRBV29-1 and TRBJ2-7; either TRBD1 or TRBD2 may supply D (5 bases each). CDR3 length equals 13 residues. V was shortened by 7 bases and J by 2 bases, with 15 bases between the two germline ends. Per germline, CDR1 SQVTM and CDR2 ANQGSEA.

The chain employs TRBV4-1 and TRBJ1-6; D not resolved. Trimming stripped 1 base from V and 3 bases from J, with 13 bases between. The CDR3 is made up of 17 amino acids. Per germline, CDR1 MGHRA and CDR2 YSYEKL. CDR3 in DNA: TGCGCCAGCAGCCAAGTTCCCGGCAGCAGCTATAATTCACCCCTCCACTTT. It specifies CASSQVPGSSYNSPLHF.

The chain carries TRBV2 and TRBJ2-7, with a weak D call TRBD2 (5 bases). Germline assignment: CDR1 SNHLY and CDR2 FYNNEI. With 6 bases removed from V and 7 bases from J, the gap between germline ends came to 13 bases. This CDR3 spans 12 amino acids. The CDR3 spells CASSNGGKEQYF. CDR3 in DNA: TGTGCCAGCAGCAATGGAGGAAAGGAGCAGTACTTC.

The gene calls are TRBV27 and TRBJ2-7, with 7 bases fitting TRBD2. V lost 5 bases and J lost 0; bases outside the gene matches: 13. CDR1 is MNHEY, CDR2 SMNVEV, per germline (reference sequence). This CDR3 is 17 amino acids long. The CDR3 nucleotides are TGTGCCAGCAGTCCCCTCCCGGGGGGACTCCACTCCTACGAGCAGTACTTC. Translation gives CASSPLPGGLHSYEQYF.